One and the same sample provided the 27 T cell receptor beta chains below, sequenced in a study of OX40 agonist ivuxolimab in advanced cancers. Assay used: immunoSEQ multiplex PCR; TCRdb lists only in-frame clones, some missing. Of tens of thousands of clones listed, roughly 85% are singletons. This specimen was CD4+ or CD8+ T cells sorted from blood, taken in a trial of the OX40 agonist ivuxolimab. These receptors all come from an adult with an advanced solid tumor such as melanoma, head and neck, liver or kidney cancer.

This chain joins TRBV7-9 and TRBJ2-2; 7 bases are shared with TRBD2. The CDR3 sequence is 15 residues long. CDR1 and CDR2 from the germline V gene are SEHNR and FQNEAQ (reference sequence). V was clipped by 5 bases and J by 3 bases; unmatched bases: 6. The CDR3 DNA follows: TGTGCCAGCAGCCGCCGGGGGGTAGACACCGGGGAGCTGTTTTTT. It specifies CASSRRGVDTGELFF.

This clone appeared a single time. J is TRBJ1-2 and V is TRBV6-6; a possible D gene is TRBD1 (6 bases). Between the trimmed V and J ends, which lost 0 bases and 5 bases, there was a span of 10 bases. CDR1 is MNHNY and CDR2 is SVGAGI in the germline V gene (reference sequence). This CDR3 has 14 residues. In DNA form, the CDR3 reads TGTGCCAGCAGTTACTCGACAGGCAATTATGGCTACACCTTC. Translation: CASSYSTGNYGYTF.

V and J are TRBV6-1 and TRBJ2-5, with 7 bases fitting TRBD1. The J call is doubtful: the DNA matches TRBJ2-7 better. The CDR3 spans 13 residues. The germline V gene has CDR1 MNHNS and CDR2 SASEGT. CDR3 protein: CASRTGKRYEQYF. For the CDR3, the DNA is TGTGCCAGCAGGACAGGGAAGCGGTACGAGCAGTACTTC.

The CDR3 nucleotides are TGCGCCAGCAGCGCGGGGGCGGTTGAAGCTTTCTTT. It specifies CASSAGAVEAFF. The genes are TRBV5-1 and TRBJ1-1; maybe TRBD1 (6 bases). This CDR3 spans 12 amino acids. V was clipped by 4 bases and J by 7 bases, with 11 bases between them. Germline lookup yields CDR1 SGHRS and CDR2 YFSETQ.

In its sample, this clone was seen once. As DNA, the CDR3 is TGCGCCAGCAGCCAAGAAACCGGGCCCGGGGCTAGCGGGAGGCGTACGCAGTATTTT. Protein sequence: CASSQETGPGASGRRTQYF. The gene calls are TRBV4-1 and TRBJ2-3, with 11 bases fitting TRBD2. The CDR3 extends over 19 amino acids. The germline CDR1 and CDR2 sequences are MGHRA and YSYEKL. The V and J ends lost 0 bases and 8 bases, in that order; junction bases with no gene match: 16.

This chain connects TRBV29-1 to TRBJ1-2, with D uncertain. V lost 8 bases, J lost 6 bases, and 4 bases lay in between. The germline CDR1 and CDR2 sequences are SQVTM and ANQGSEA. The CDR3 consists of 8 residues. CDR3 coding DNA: TGCAGCCATAATGGCTACACCTTC. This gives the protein CSHNGYTF.

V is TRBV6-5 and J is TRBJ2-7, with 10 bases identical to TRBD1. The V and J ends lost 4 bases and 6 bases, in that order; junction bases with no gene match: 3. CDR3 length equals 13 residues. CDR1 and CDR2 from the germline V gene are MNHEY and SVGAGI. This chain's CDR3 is CASSWDRGTEQYF. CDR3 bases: TGTGCCAGCAGTTGGGACAGGGGCACCGAGCAGTACTTC.

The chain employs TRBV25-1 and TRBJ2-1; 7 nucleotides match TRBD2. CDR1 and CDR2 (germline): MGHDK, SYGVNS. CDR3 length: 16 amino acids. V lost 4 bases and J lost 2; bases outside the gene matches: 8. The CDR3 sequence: CASSGVTGTTYNEQFF. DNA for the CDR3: TGTGCCAGCAGTGGAGTGACGGGGACTACCTACAATGAGCAGTTCTTC.

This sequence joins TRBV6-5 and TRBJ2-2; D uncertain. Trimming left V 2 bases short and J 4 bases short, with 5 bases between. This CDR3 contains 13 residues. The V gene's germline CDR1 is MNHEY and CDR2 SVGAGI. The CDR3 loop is CASSYIFTGELFF. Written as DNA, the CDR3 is TGTGCCAGCAGTTACATTTTCACCGGGGAGCTGTTTTTT.

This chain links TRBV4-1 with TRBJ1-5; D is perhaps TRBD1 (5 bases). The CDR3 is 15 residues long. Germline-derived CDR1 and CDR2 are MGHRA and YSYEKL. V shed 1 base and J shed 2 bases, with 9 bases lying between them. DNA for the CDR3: TGCGCCAGCAGCCAAGCGGGCAGGGGCAATCAGCCCCAGCATTTT. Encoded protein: CASSQAGRGNQPQHF.

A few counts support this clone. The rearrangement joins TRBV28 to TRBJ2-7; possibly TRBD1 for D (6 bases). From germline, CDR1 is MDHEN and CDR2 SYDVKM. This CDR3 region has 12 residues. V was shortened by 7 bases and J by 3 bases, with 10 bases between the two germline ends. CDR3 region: CASTVRGYEQYF. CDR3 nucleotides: TGTGCCAGCACTGTCAGGGGCTACGAGCAGTACTTC.

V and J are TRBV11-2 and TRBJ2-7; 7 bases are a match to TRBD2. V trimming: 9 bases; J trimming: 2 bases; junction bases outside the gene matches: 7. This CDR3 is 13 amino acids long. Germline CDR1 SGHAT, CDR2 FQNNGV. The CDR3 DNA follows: TGTGCCAGTGGGGGGGTAGGCCCCTACGAGCAGTACTTC. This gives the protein CASGGVGPYEQYF.

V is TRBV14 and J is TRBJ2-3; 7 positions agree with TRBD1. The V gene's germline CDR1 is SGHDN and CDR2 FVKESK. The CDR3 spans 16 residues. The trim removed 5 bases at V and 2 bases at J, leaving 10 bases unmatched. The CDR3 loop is CASSSRDRLYTDTQYF. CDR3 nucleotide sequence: TGTGCCAGCAGCTCTCGGGACAGACTATACACAGATACGCAGTATTTT. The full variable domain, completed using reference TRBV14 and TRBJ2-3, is EAGVTQFPSHSVIEKGQTVTLRCDPISGHDNLYWYRRVMGKEIKFLLHFVKESKQDESGMPNNRFLAERTGGTYSTLKVQPAELEDSGVYFCASSSRDRLYTDTQYFGPGTRLTVL.

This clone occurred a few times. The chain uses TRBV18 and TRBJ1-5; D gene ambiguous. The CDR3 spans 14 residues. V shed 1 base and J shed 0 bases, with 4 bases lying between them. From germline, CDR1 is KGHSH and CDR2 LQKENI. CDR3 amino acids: CASSPQYSNQPQHF. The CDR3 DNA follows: TGTGCCAGCTCACCACAGTATAGCAATCAGCCCCAGCATTTT.

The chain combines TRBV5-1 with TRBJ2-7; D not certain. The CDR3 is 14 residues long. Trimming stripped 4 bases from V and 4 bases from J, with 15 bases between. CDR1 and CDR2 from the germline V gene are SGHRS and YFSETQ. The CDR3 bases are TGCGCCAGCAGCCCTGACTCAACCAGTTACGAGCAGTACTTC. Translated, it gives CASSPDSTSYEQYF. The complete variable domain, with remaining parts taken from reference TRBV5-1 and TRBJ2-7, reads KAGVTQTPRYLIKTRGQQVTLSCSPISGHRSVSWYQQTPGQGLQFLFEYFSETQRNKGNFPGRFSGRQFSNSRSEMNVSTLELGDSALYLCASSPDSTSYEQYFGPGTRLTVT.

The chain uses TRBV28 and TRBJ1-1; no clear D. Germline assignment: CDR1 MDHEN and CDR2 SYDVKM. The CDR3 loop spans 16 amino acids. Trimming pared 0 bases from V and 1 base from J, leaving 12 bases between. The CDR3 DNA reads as TGTGCCAGCAGTTTATGGGGCAGTGCGACGAACACTGAAGCTTTCTTT. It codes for CASSLWGSATNTEAFF.

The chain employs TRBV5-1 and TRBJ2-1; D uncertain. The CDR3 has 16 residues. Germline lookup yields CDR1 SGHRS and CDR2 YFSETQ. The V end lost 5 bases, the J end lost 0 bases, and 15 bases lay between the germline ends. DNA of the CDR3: TGCGCCAGCAGTTTTGACCGTTCAGCCTCCTACAATGAGCAGTTCTTC. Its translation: CASSFDRSASYNEQFF.

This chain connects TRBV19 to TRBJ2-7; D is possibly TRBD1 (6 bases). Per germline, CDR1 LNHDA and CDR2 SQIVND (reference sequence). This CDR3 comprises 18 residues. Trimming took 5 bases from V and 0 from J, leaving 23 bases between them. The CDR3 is CASSRALGAGPSSYEQYF. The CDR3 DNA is TGTGCCAGTAGTCGTGCCTTGGGGGCGGGCCCTTCCTCCTACGAGCAGTACTTC.

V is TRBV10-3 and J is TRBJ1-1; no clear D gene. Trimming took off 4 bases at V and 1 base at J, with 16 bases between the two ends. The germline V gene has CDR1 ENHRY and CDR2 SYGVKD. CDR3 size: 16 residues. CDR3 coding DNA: TGTGCCATCAGTGCCCGACAAGGATCCGAGAACACTGAAGCTTTCTTT. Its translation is CAISARQGSENTEAFF.

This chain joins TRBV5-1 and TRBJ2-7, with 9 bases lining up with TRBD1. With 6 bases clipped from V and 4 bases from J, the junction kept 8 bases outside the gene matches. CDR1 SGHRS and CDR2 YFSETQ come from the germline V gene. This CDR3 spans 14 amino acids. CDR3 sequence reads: CASKPGTGPYEQYF. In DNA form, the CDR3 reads TGCGCCAGCAAACCCGGGACAGGGCCATACGAGCAGTACTTC. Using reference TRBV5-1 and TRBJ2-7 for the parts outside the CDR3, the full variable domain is KAGVTQTPRYLIKTRGQQVTLSCSPISGHRSVSWYQQTPGQGLQFLFEYFSETQRNKGNFPGRFSGRQFSNSRSEMNVSTLELGDSALYLCASKPGTGPYEQYFGPGTRLTVT.

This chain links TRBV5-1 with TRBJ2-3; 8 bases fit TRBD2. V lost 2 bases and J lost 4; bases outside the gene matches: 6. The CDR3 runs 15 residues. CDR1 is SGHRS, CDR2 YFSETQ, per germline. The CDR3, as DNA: TGCGCCAGCAGCTTAGGGACTAGGACGCCAGATACGCAGTATTTT. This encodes CASSLGTRTPDTQYF.

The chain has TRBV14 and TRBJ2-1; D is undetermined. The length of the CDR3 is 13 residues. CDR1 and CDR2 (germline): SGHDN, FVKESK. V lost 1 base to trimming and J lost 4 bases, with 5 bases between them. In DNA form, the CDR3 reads TGTGCCAGCAGCCAAGTGAGGTACAATGAGCAGTTCTTC. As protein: CASSQVRYNEQFF.

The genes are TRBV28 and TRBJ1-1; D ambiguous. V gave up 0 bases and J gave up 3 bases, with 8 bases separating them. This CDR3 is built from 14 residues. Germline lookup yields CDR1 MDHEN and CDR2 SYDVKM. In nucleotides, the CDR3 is TGTGCCAGCAGTTTATGGGCGTTTGACACTGAAGCTTTCTTT. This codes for CASSLWAFDTEAFF.

The CDR3 nucleotides read TGTGCCAGTACACAGACAGGGGTCTATGGCTACACCTTC. This translates into CASTQTGVYGYTF. The chain uses TRBV19 and TRBJ1-2, with 8 bases that match TRBD1. CDR3 length equals 13 residues. Germline CDR1 and CDR2: LNHDA and SQIVND (reference sequence). Trimming cost V 7 bases and J 4 bases; bases outside gene matches: 5.

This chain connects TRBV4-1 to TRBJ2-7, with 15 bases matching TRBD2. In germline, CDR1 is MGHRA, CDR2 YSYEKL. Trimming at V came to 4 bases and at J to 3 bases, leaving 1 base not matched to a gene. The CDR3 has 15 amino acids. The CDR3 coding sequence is TGCGCCAGCAGCCGGGGACTAGCGGGAGGCTACGAGCAGTACTTC. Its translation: CASSRGLAGGYEQYF.

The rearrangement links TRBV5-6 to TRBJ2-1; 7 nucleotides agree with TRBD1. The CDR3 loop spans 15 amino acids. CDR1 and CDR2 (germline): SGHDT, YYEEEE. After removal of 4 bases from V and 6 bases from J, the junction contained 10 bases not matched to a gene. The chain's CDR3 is CASSQTGSGRNEQFF. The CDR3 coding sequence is TGTGCCAGCAGCCAGACAGGGAGTGGGCGCAATGAGCAGTTCTTC.

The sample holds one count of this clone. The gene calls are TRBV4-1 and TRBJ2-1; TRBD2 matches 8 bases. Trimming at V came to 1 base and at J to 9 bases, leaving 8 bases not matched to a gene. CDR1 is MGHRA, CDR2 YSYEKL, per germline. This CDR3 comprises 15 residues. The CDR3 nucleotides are TGCGCCAGCAGCCAAGGCTGGGGACTAGTAGGTGAGCAGTTCTTC. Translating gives CASSQGWGLVGEQFF.